The 25 T cell receptor beta chains presented below share a single source sample, sequenced in a study of blood T cell repertoires in COVID-19. Data came from immunoSEQ multiplex PCR; TCRdb stores just in-frame clones and leaves some out. The table shows some 200,000 clones, with about 87% occurring only once. The sequencing sample was made of peripheral blood. The source of these receptors is a man aged 40-49 years with active or convalescent COVID-19.

The genes are TRBV3-1 (or the pseudogene TRBV3-2) and TRBJ1-1, with 9 bases lining up with TRBD1. Trimming cost V 4 bases and J 3 bases; bases outside gene matches: 6. The CDR3 covers 15 residues. Germline-derived CDR1 and CDR2 are LGHDT and YNNKEL (reference sequence). The CDR3, as DNA: TGTGCCAGCAGCCCTGCGGGACAGGGAGACACTGAAGCTTTCTTT. Protein sequence: CASSPAGQGDTEAFF.

V is TRBV4-1 and J is TRBJ1-1, with D possibly TRBD1 on 6 matching bases. Germline values: CDR1 MGHRA, CDR2 YSYEKL. V was cut by 3 bases and J by 0 bases, with 20 bases left in between. The CDR3 extends over 18 amino acids. This CDR3 reads CASSQGTTGNGMNTEAFF. CDR3 nucleotide sequence: TGCGCCAGCAGCCAGGGTACAACAGGGAATGGGATGAACACTGAAGCTTTCTTT.

Only one count was recorded for this clone. The J gene is TRBJ2-5, the V gene TRBV25-1, with TRBD2 matching over 10 bases. The J segment lost 5 bases and the V segment lost 1 base, leaving 10 bases of the junction unmatched. Germline-derived CDR1 and CDR2 are MGHDK and SYGVNS. The CDR3 contains 17 residues. The DNA for the CDR3 is TGTGCCAGCAGTGAATCCGGGCTAGCGGGGGCGGGTGAGACCCAGTACTTC. It encodes CASSESGLAGAGETQYF.

V and J are TRBV7-9 and TRBJ1-5, with D maybe TRBD1 (6 bases). V lost 3 bases, J lost 4 bases, and 10 bases lay in between. The germline V gene has CDR1 SEHNR and CDR2 FQNEAQ (reference sequence). This CDR3 has 14 amino acids. The CDR3 bases are TGTGCCAGCAGCTTGGACAGACTAAATCAGCCCCAGCATTTT. Encoded protein: CASSLDRLNQPQHF.

This chain connects TRBV2 to TRBJ2-4; 8 bases fit TRBD1. The CDR3 is 17 residues long. V shed 6 bases and J 3 bases; nucleotides not matched to a gene: 13. Germline V gene sequence: CDR1 SNHLY, CDR2 FYNNEI. CDR3 protein: CASSGTGGVLGKNIQYF. The CDR3 bases are TGTGCCAGCAGCGGAACAGGGGGTGTTTTGGGCAAAAACATTCAGTACTTC.

The rearrangement joins TRBV6-5 to TRBJ2-7; 9 nucleotides agree with TRBD1. V shed 2 bases and J 2 bases; nucleotides not matched to a gene: 4. The CDR3 contains 15 residues. CDR1 MNHEY and CDR2 SVGAGI come from the germline V gene. The CDR3 coding sequence is TGTGCCAGCAGTTACGAAAGGACAGGGGCCTACGAGCAGTACTTC. It yields the protein CASSYERTGAYEQYF.

The chain is built from TRBV30 and TRBJ1-2; TRBD1 might be the D (6 bases). Trimming left V 1 base short and J 3 bases short, with 6 bases between. Germline CDR1 reads GTSNPN; CDR2 reads SVGIG (reference sequence). The length of the CDR3 is 12 residues. In nucleotides, the CDR3 is TGTGCCTGGAGTGCAGGGGACTATGGCTACACCTTC. It specifies CAWSAGDYGYTF.

This clone has more than one count but fewer than ten. The CDR3 bases are TGTGCCAGCAGTGAATCCAAGGGGCCCTACGAGCAGTACTTC. Its protein product is CASSESKGPYEQYF. The V and J genes are TRBV25-1 and TRBJ2-7; tentative D call: TRBD1 (5 bases). CDR1 MGHDK and CDR2 SYGVNS come from the germline V gene. The CDR3 contains 14 residues. V lost 1 base and J 2 bases, leaving 9 bases between the germline ends.

The chain carries TRBV7-2 and TRBJ1-5, with D perhaps TRBD1 (5 bases). V was cut by 3 bases and J by 4 bases, with 7 bases left in between. The CDR3 length is 13 residues. Germline assignment: CDR1 SGHTA and CDR2 FQGNSA. The CDR3 spells CASSFDRNQPQHF. CDR3 in DNA: TGTGCCAGCAGCTTCGACAGAAATCAGCCCCAGCATTTT.

This clone was recorded once. The chain is built from TRBV12-5 and TRBJ2-1, with D tentatively TRBD1 (5 bases). V was cut by 1 base and J by 5 bases, with 9 bases left in between. This CDR3 is 14 amino acids long. Germline values: CDR1 LGHNT, CDR2 FRNRAP. The DNA for the CDR3 is TGTGCTAGTGGTTTGGGGGGCACCCACAATGAGCAGTTCTTC. Translated, it gives CASGLGGTHNEQFF.

In DNA, the CDR3 is TGCGCCAGCAGCCGTAGCGGGGGGCTTTCAGATACGCAGTATTTT. Protein: CASSRSGGLSDTQYF. The V call is TRBV5-1, the J call TRBJ2-3, with 10 nucleotides matching TRBD2. CDR1 SGHRS and CDR2 YFSETQ come from the germline V gene. The CDR3 contains 15 residues. After removal of 4 bases from V and 4 bases from J, the junction contained 6 bases not matched to a gene.

The CDR3 loop reads CASSSGGTHSEQFF. In DNA, the CDR3 is TGTGCCAGCAGCTCCGGAGGGACGCATTCGGAGCAGTTCTTC. This chain links TRBV11-3 with TRBJ2-1; the D gene is possibly TRBD2 (6 bases). The CDR3 spans 14 residues. Germline loops: CDR1 SGHNT, CDR2 YENEEA. The germline V and J ends were trimmed by 4 bases and 10 bases, with 17 bases remaining between them.

This chain uses TRBV6-1 with TRBJ1-6; weak D call: TRBD1 (5 bases). Germline V gene data show CDR1 as MNHNS and CDR2 as SASEGT. This CDR3 is 17 amino acids long. Between the trimmed V and J ends, which lost 4 bases and 8 bases, there was a span of 21 bases. The CDR3 bases are TGTGCCAGCAGTGGCGGGAACTGGGACTATACTGATTCACCCCTCCACTTT. This sequence encodes CASSGGNWDYTDSPLHF.

The rearrangement links TRBV2 to TRBJ1-3, with TRBD1 matching 8 bases. V shed 9 bases, J shed 0 bases, and the junction held 4 bases outside the gene matches. The CDR3 has 14 residues. Germline lookup yields CDR1 SNHLY and CDR2 FYNNEI. The CDR3 DNA is TGTGCCAGAACGACAGGGGACTCTGGAAACACCATATATTTT. It translates to CARTTGDSGNTIYF. Full variable domain (missing parts from reference TRBV2 and TRBJ1-3): EPEVTQTPSHQVTQMGQEVILRCVPISNHLYFYWYRQILGQKVEFLVSFYNNEISEKSEIFDDQFSVERPDGSNFTLKIRSTKLEDSAMYFCARTTGDSGNTIYFGEGSWLTVV.

The gene calls are TRBV29-1 and TRBJ2-3; a weak D match, TRBD2 (6 bases). CDR1 is SQVTM and CDR2 is ANQGSEA in the germline V gene. The V gene lost 4 bases and the J gene lost 2 bases, with 10 bases spanning the gap. The CDR3 is 13 residues long. Written as DNA, the CDR3 is TGCAGCGTTGTGGGGGGAATCACAGATACGCAGTATTTT. This gives the protein CSVVGGITDTQYF.

This chain links TRBV25-1 with TRBJ1-1; the D is unclear. CDR1 MGHDK and CDR2 SYGVNS come from the germline V gene. The CDR3 consists of 13 residues. V lost 6 bases to trimming and J lost 1 base, with 9 bases between them. The CDR3 bases are TGTGCCAGCAGGTTTCCAGGGAACACTGAAGCTTTCTTT. Amino acids: CASRFPGNTEAFF.

The chain uses TRBV6-5 and TRBJ2-5, with TRBD1 matching over 8 bases. This CDR3 has 15 amino acids. The trim removed 7 bases at V and 0 bases at J, leaving 7 bases unmatched. CDR1 and CDR2 from the germline V gene are MNHEY and SVGAGI. CDR3 in amino acids: CASKTGAFYQETQYF. In DNA form, the CDR3 reads TGTGCCAGCAAGACAGGGGCCTTTTACCAAGAGACCCAGTACTTC.

The J gene is TRBJ2-7, the V gene TRBV3-1 (or the pseudogene TRBV3-2); possible D gene TRBD2, 6 bases. Germline V gene sequence: CDR1 LGHDT, CDR2 YNNKEL (reference sequence). V was clipped by 2 bases and J by 5 bases, with 13 bases between them. The CDR3 extends over 14 amino acids. The chain's CDR3 is CASSQLGEADEQYF. The CDR3 bases are TGTGCCAGCAGCCAACTAGGGGAGGCGGACGAGCAGTACTTC.

This clone has more than one count but fewer than ten. This rearrangement joins TRBV4-2 to TRBJ2-7, with 8 bases identical to TRBD1. This CDR3 spans 15 amino acids. The J segment lost 3 bases and the V segment lost 1 base, leaving 5 bases of the junction unmatched. Germline assignment: CDR1 LGHNA and CDR2 YNFKEQ. DNA of the CDR3: TGTGCCAGCAGCCAAGCGGCCAGGGGGCGCTACGAGCAGTACTTC. It is translated as CASSQAARGRYEQYF.

The chain links TRBV21-1 to TRBJ1-6; the table's D gene call, TRBD1, was not cross checked with the DNA. TRBV21-1 is noted as a pseudogene. The CDR3 runs 18 residues. CDR3 bases: TGTGCCAGCAACCCCTGCAAACGACAGGACAACTCCCCTTCACCCCTCCACTTT. Residues: CASNPCKRQDNSPSPLHF.

The chain uses TRBV28 and TRBJ2-3; 7 bases are a match to TRBD2. The CDR3 totals 17 residues. V lost 4 bases, J lost 3 bases, and 13 bases stayed unmatched. Germline V gene data show CDR1 as MDHEN and CDR2 as SYDVKM. The CDR3 here is CASSSPTSAPRTDTQYF. CDR3 in DNA: TGTGCCAGCAGTTCCCCTACTAGCGCGCCGAGAACAGATACGCAGTATTTT.

This chain uses TRBV10-3 with TRBJ1-1; no clear D gene. This CDR3 has 16 residues. The V end lost 0 bases, the J end lost 3 bases, and 14 bases lay between the germline ends. Germline CDR1 reads ENHRY; CDR2 reads SYGVKD. Here the CDR3 DNA reads TGTGCCATCAGTGAGTCGACGGGAGTAATGGACACTGAAGCTTTCTTT. It specifies CAISESTGVMDTEAFF.

CDR3: CSVVQVNEQFF. CDR3 nucleotides: TGCAGCGTTGTTCAGGTCAATGAGCAGTTCTTC. This sequence joins TRBV29-1 and TRBJ2-1; the D is unclear. Trimming took off 4 bases at V and 6 bases at J, with 7 bases between the two ends. This CDR3 has 11 amino acids. CDR1 SQVTM and CDR2 ANQGSEA come from the germline V gene.

J is TRBJ2-4 and V is TRBV19; TRBD2 aligns across 11 bases. Germline V gene data show CDR1 as LNHDA and CDR2 as SQIVND (reference sequence). V shed 1 base and J 8 bases; nucleotides not matched to a gene: 1. The CDR3 sequence is 14 residues long. The CDR3 sequence: CASSIGGLADIQYF. DNA of the CDR3: TGTGCCAGTAGTATAGGGGGACTAGCGGACATTCAGTACTTC.

The V call is TRBV10-2, the J call TRBJ1-1; TRBD1 matches 7 bases. The CDR3 is 15 residues long. In germline, CDR1 is WSHSY, CDR2 SAAADI. V lost 0 bases and J lost 1; bases outside the gene matches: 2. In nucleotides, the CDR3 is TGCGCCAGCAGTGAGTCGACAGGGCCGAACACTGAAGCTTTCTTT. This translates into CASSESTGPNTEAFF.